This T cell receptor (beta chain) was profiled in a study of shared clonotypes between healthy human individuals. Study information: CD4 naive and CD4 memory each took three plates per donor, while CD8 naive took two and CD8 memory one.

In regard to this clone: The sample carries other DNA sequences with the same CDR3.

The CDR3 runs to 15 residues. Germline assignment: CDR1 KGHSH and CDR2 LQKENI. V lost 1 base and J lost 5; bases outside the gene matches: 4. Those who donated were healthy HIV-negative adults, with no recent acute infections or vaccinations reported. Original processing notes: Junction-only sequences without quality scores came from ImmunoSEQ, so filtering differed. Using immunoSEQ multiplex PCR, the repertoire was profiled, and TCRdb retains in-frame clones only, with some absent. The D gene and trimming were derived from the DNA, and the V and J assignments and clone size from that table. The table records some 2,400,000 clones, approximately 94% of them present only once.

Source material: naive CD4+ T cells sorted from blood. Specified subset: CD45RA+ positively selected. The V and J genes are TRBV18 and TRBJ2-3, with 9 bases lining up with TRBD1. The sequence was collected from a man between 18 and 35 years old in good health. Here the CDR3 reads CASSPLQGAGDTQYF. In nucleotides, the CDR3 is TGTGCCAGCTCACCACTACAGGGGGCCGGAGATACGCAGTATTTT.